Listed below are T cell receptor beta chains from one sample, sequenced in a study of preoperative IRX-2 immunotherapy in early breast cancer. TCRdb keeps only in-frame clones here, not all; method: immunoSEQ multiplex PCR. The sample lists approximately 98,000 clones; approximately 90% were seen once. Specimen: tumor tissue, collected after IRX-2 immunotherapy. These receptors were collected from a human donor with breast cancer. Both conserved end residues are part of each CDR3.

V	J	CDR3
TRBV23-1	TRBJ1-2	CATDYGQGNGYTF
TRBV6-8	TRBJ1-5	CASSELYQPQHF
TRBV11-3	TRBJ1-1	CASSLAASGTEAFF
TRBV23-1	TRBJ2-7	CASSQWGGKGYEQYF
TRBV18	TRBJ2-3	CASSATSGGTTDTQYF
TRBV27	TRBJ1-4	CASSIWTAGPMELFF
TRBV6-8	TRBJ2-7	CASSYVASGEQYF
TRBV28	TRBJ2-1	CASTKPSGGVNEQFF
TRBV29-1	TRBJ1-1	CSVEVASPEAFF
TRBV18	TRBJ2-3	CASSPWDGSTDTQYF
TRBV29-1	TRBJ2-5	CSVVFGGRGETQYF
TRBV5-1	TRBJ2-7	CASSFSGATYEQYF
TRBV6-8	TRBJ1-2	CASSPRDRAVYGYTF
TRBV11-3	TRBJ2-2	CASSLGRRGFTNTGELFF
TRBV28	TRBJ1-5	CASSFRRATRNQPQHF
TRBV6-8	TRBJ1-2	CASSYGSSGYTF
TRBV19	TRBJ1-5	CASSLTDRVNQPQHF
TRBV4-1	TRBJ1-1	CASSQGLSRNTEAFF
TRBV5-1	TRBJ1-2	CASSFFSLGKGNGYTF
TRBV10-1	TRBJ2-2	CASSRDQGPGELFF
TRBV11-3	TRBJ1-5	CASSPGGEGQPQHF
TRBV30	TRBJ1-2	CAWRRGSTNYGYTF
TRBV5-1	TRBJ1-2	CASSQDTGTVYGYTF
TRBV19	TRBJ1-2	CASSIIIGRVHTF
TRBV11-3	TRBJ2-7	CASSLSTDGTDSYEQYF
TRBV5-1	TRBJ1-2	CASSFAEKGRADYGYTF
TRBV5-2	TRBJ1-1	CASSLDLTEDKAFF
TRBV5-1	TRBJ2-5	CASSLPSGIQETQYF
TRBV25-1	TRBJ1-1	CASKRDTMNTEAFF
TRBV7-1	TRBJ2-2	CASSLSQGVATGELFF
TRBV18	TRBJ1-1	CASSPYPGVVNTEAFF
TRBV7-1	TRBJ2-7	CASSFGEGYEQYF
TRBV6-4	TRBJ1-5	CASTNRDNQPQHF
TRBV7-1	TRBJ2-2	CASRYLAGGPDTGELFF
TRBV6-8	TRBJ1-5	CASTTLTGAARQPQHF
TRBV2	TRBJ1-2	CASIIRSANYGYTF
TRBV5-1	TRBJ2-7	CASSFGDPINYYEQYF
TRBV2	TRBJ2-1	CASDQFKAQSNEQFF
TRBV1	TRBJ2-2	CASSPLGTGELFF
TRBV5-1	TRBJ1-1	CASSFGTSSSTEAFF
TRBV19	TRBJ2-3	CASTLGQGTDTQYF